At least ten counts were recorded for the clone carrying this T cell receptor (beta chain). No antigen is known for it. Via MiXCR, TCRdb re-called the RT-PCR reads, giving one row per CDR3 protein. The table lists hundreds of thousands of distinct CDR3 sequences, 7.6% of them singletons. This record comes from a study of response to subunit inactivated influenza vaccine. V lost 0 bases to trimming and J lost 8 bases, with 14 bases between them. CDR1 is LGHNA and CDR2 is YSLEER in the germline V gene. This CDR3 region has 15 residues. The study's findings and limits: New T cells are recruited in small numbers by each seasonal influenza vaccination, according to the authors' suggestion.

The source of this sequence is a man aged 50-75 years who received an inactivated influenza vaccine. The J gene is TRBJ2-1, the V gene TRBV4-3; D is unclear. The starting material was PBMCs from blood, obtained around 25 months after vaccination. The CDR3 sequence: CASSQDGVARDEQFF. CDR3 coding DNA: TGCGCCAGCAGCCAAGATGGAGTAGCTAGGGATGAGCAGTTCTTC.